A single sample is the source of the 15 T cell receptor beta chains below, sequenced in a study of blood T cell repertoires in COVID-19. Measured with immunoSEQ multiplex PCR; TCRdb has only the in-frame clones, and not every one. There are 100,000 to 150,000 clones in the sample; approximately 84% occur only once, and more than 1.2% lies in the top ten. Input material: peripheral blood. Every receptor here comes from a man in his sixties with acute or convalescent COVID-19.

The DNA for the CDR3 is TGCGCCAGCAGCTACGAGACAGGGAAACCGTACACTGAAGCTTTCTTT. It is translated as CASSYETGKPYTEAFF. The V and J genes are TRBV5-1 and TRBJ1-1; 7 bases map to TRBD1. The trim removed 3 bases at V and 3 bases at J, leaving 11 bases unmatched. Germline V gene sequence: CDR1 SGHRS, CDR2 YFSETQ. The CDR3 extends over 16 amino acids.

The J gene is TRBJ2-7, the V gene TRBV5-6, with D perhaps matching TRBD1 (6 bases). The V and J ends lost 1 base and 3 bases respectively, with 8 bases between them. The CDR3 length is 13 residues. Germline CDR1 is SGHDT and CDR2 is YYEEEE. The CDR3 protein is CASSLWDNYEQYF. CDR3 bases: TGTGCCAGCAGCTTGTGGGACAACTACGAGCAGTACTTC.

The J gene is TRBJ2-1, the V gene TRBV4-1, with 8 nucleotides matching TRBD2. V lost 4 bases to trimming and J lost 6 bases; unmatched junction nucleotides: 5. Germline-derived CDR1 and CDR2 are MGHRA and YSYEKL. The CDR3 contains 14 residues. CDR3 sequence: CASSLWAGGNEQFF. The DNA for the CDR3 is TGCGCCAGCAGCCTCTGGGCGGGGGGCAATGAGCAGTTCTTC.

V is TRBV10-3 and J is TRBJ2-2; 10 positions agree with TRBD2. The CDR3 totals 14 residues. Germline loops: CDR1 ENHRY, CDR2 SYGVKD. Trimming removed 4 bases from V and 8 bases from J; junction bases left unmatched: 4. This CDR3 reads CAISGTSGVGELFF. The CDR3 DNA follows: TGTGCCATCAGTGGCACTAGCGGGGTGGGGGAGCTGTTTTTT.

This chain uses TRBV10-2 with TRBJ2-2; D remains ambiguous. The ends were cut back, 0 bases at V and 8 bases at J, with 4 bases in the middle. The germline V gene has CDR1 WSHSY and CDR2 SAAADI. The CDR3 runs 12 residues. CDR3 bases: TGCGCCAGCAGTGAGTCGGCTGGGGAGCTGTTTTTT. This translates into CASSESAGELFF.

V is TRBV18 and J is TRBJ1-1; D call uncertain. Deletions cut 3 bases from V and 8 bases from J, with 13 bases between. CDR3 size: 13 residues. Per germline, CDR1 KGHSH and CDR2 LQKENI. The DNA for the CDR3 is TGTGCCAGCTCACCTGGGCGGACTCTCGAAGCTTTCTTT. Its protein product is CASSPGRTLEAFF.

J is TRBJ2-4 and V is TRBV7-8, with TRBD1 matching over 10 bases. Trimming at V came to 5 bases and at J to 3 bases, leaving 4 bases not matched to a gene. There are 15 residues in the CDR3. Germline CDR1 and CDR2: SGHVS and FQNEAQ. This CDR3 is CASSTTGGRKNIQYF. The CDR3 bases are TGTGCCAGCAGCACGACAGGGGGCCGCAAAAACATTCAGTACTTC.

CDR3 loop: CASSRGFADTETQYF. The CDR3, as DNA: TGTGCCAGCTCACGGGGTTTTGCGGACACAGAGACCCAGTACTTC. This rearrangement joins TRBV18 to TRBJ2-5; tentatively, D is TRBD1 (5 bases). The V end lost 4 bases, the J end lost 4 bases, and 16 bases lay between the germline ends. This CDR3 is built from 15 residues. Germline values: CDR1 KGHSH, CDR2 LQKENI.

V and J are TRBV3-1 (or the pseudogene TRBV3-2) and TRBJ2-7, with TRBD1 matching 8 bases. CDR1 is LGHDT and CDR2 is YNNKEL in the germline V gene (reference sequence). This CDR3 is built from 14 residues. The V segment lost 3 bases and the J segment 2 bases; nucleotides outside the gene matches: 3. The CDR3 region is CASSHSGGPYEQYF. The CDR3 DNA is TGTGCCAGCAGCCATTCAGGGGGCCCCTACGAGCAGTACTTC.

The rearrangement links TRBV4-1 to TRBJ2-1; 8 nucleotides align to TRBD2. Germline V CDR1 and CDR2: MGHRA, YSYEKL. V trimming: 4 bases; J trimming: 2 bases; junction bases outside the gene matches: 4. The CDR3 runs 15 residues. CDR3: CASSRSGDTYNEQFF. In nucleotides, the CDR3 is TGCGCCAGCAGCCGTAGCGGGGACACCTACAATGAGCAGTTCTTC.

This CDR3 is CSAEHHGELFF. The CDR3 DNA is TGCAGTGCTGAGCATCACGGGGAGCTGTTTTTT. This chain links TRBV20-1 with TRBJ2-2; no definite D call. CDR3 length: 11 residues. Germline CDR1 reads DFQATT; CDR2 reads SNEGSKA (reference sequence). V was shortened by 5 bases and J by 7 bases, with 8 bases between the two germline ends.

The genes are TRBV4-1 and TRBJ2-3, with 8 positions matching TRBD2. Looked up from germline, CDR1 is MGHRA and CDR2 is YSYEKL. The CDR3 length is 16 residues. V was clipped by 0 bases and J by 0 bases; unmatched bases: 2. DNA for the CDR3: TGCGCCAGCAGCCAAGAGTCTAGCGGGAGCACAGATACGCAGTATTTT. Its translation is CASSQESSGSTDTQYF.

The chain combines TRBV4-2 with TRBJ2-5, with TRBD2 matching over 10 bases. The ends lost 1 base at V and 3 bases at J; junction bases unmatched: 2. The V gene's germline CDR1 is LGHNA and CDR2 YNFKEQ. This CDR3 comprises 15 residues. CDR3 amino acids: CASSQGLAGEETQYF. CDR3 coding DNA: TGTGCCAGCAGCCAAGGGCTAGCGGGAGAAGAGACCCAGTACTTC.

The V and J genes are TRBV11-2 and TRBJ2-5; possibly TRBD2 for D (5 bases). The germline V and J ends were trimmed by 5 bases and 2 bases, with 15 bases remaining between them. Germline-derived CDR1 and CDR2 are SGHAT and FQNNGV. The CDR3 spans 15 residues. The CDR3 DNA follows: TGTGCCAGCAGCGTTCGGCGGGCACTACAAGAGACCCAGTACTTC. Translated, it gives CASSVRRALQETQYF.

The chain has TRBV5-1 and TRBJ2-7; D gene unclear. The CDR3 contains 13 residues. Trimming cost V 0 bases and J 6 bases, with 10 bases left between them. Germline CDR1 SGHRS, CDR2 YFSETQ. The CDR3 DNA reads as TGCGCCAGCAGCTTGGCCGGAGTCTCCGAGCAGTACTTC. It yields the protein CASSLAGVSEQYF.